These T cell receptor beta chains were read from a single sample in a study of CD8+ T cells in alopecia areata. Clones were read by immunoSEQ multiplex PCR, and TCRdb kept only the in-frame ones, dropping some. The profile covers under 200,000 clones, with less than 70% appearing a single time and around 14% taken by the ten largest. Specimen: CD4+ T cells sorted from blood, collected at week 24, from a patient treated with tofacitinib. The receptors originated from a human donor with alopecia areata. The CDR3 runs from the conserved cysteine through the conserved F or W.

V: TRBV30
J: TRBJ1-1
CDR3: CAWSVRTLNTEAFF

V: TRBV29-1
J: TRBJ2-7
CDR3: CSVGRAGAYEQYF

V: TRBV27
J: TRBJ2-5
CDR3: CASRLGMAAGEETQYF

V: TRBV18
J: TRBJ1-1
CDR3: CASQTEQAFNTEAFF

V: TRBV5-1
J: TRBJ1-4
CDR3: CASSWGQTNEKLFF

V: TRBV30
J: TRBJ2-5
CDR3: CAWSDFTGAGETQYF

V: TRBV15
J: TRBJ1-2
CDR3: CATSGLRPAEGDGYTF

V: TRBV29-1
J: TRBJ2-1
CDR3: CSVWPSQNNEQFF

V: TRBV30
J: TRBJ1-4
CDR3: CASKAEGSNEKLFF

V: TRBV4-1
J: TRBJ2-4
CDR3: CASSQPGGGLENIQYF

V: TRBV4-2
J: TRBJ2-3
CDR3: CASSQQSLSSGTDTQYF

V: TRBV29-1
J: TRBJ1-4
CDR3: CSVAPRLQGEKLFF

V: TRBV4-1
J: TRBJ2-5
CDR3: CASSPAISGGGHQETQYF

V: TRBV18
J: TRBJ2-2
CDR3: CASSPSGNTGELFF

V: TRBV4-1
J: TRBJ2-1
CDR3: CASSQVPGGGVENEQFF

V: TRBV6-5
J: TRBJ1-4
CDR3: CATRRTNEKLFF

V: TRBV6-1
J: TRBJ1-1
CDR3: CASSARLYTEAFF

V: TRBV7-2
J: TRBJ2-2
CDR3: CASSLVPGGTGELFF

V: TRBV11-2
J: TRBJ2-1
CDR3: CASSLVGQVSSYNEQFF

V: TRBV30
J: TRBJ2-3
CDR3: CAWSKAGGPKDTQYF

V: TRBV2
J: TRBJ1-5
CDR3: CASTLSGGSSQPQHF